This T cell receptor (beta chain) was identified in a study of CD8+ T cells in alopecia areata. Whole-study results and caveats: Affected scalp, especially in alopecia totalis/universalis, had a higher clonality than normal scalp did.

On this clone: The antigen is not known.

CDR3 length: 18 residues. The V segment lost 0 bases and the J segment 3 bases; nucleotides outside the gene matches: 11. Germline CDR1 is ENHRY and CDR2 is SYGVKD. In each case, RNA was isolated and then reverse transcribed into cDNA as the sequencing template. The data were produced by immunoSEQ multiplex PCR, yet TCRdb's version contains in-frame clones alone and is incomplete. In the table there are some 170,000 clones, 67% of which are singletons. The chain joins TRBV10-3 to TRBJ2-3, with 8 bases that match TRBD2. The source is a human donor with alopecia areata. The sample here was CD8+ T cells sorted from blood, taken at week 0. CDR3 coding DNA: TGTGCCATCAGTGAGTCCCTCGTTGAGCGGGGGATGACAGATACGCAGTATTTT. Encoded protein: CAISESLVERGMTDTQYF.